This TCR beta chain came from a study of long-term antiretroviral therapy in people with HIV. Study-wide points: Pre-ART clonal expansions dominated every time point's repertoire.

V was trimmed by 1 base and J by 3 bases, leaving 10 bases between them. Germline CDR1 reads PRHDT; CDR2 reads FYEKMQ (reference sequence). There are 14 residues in the CDR3. As concerns this clone: What it binds is not known.

Investigators performed immunoSEQ version v3.0 at survey level. TCRdb keeps only in-frame clones here, not all; method: immunoSEQ multiplex PCR. There are 25,000 to 35,000 clones in the sample; around 97% occur only once, and 2.5% to 3% lies in the top ten. The TCR comes from a man aged 25 to 40 with HIV. The genes are TRBV13 and TRBJ2-7; D not certain. The sample was unsorted PBMCs, taken 6.9 years after starting antiretroviral therapy. The CDR3 is CASSLERAYYEQYF. The CDR3 DNA is TGTGCCAGCAGCTTAGAACGGGCGTACTACGAGCAGTACTTC.